This T cell receptor beta chain is from a study of sequential checkpoint blockade in melanoma. The treatment was: randomized to nivolumab then ipilimumab (arm A) or the reverse (arm B). From thawed PBMCs, live CD3+CD8+ cells negative for CD19 and CD56 were sorted. The length of the CDR3 is 15 residues. Trimming took 7 bases from V and 6 from J; bases not matched to a gene: 11. Per germline, CDR1 LNHDA and CDR2 SQIVND (reference sequence). Repertoires were generated with immunoSEQ multiplex PCR, while TCRdb's copy carries only in-frame clones and drops some. The profile shows over 15,000 clones, roughly three quarters of them singletons.

The receptor's source is a human donor with melanoma. V and J are TRBV19 and TRBJ2-7, with 11 bases matching TRBD2. Sequenced material: CD8+ T cells sorted from blood (inferred from file names), taken from a patient given nivolumab and ipilimumab in sequence. In DNA, the CDR3 is TGTGCCAGTAAGTGGATAGCGGGAGGGCCGGGCGAGCAGTACTTC. This translates into CASKWIAGGPGEQYF.